This T cell receptor beta chain was documented in a study of T cell changes during pregnancy in multiple sclerosis. The assay was immunoSEQ multiplex PCR, and TCRdb's table has in-frame clones only and misses some. Of tens of thousands of clones in the sample, roughly nine tenths were seen once. Losses at the gene ends were 1 base for V and 9 bases for J; bases not matched to a gene: 6. The CDR3 runs to 14 residues. Germline CDR1 is SGHNT and CDR2 is YYREEE (reference sequence). The receptor comes from a female donor in good health, enrolled as a control in a pregnancy study. Specimen: CD4+ T cells from peripheral blood mononuclear cells, collected in the second trimester of pregnancy. The chain is built from TRBV5-4 and TRBJ2-1, with 8 positions matching TRBD2. The CDR3 region is CASSLPGTSREQFF. The CDR3 nucleotides are TGTGCCAGCAGCTTGCCGGGGACTAGTCGTGAGCAGTTCTTC.